This T cell receptor (beta chain) was captured in a study of cytomegalovirus exposure and HLA in healthy donors. Study details: Assignment to the Caucasian-associated ancestry cluster applied to 81% of the approximately 380 genotyped donors.

Primers for the PCR totalled 60 Vbeta and 13 Jbeta. Sequenced by immunoSEQ multiplex PCR; TCRdb stores in-frame clones only, minus some. The sample holds approximately 99,000 clones; 81% are singletons and the top ten take roughly 5.1%. Overall study results and limits: HLA alleles were associated with 15,000 to 20,000 TCR beta sequences in a later analysis at 0.05 false discovery rate.

Comments on this clone: Its antigen is currently unknown.

The length of the CDR3 is 16 residues. V was clipped by 4 bases and J by 1 base; unmatched bases: 6. CDR1 is SGHVS, CDR2 FQNEAQ, per germline. Input material: PBMCs. The genes are TRBV7-8 and TRBJ2-2; 7 nucleotides agree with TRBD1. This TCR came from a man in his forties or fifties in good health and CMV-seropositive. The DNA of the CDR3 is TGTGCCAGCAGCTCCTCGACAGGGAGGAACACCGGGGAGCTGTTTTTT. This translates into CASSSSTGRNTGELFF.